Listed here are 16 T cell receptor beta chains from one sample, sequenced in a study of blood T cell repertoires in COVID-19. Profiling relied on immunoSEQ multiplex PCR, and the TCRdb table lists in-frame clones only, not all of them. The table includes 78,000 or so clones, approximately 82% detected once. Sequenced sample: peripheral blood. These receptors all come from a human donor in a cohort sampled during active COVID-19.

This chain links TRBV6-5 with TRBJ2-1, with 9 bases matching TRBD2. Trimming removed 6 bases from V and 8 bases from J; junction bases left unmatched: 11. The length of the CDR3 is 15 residues. The germline gives CDR1 MNHEY, CDR2 SVGAGI. As DNA, the CDR3 is TGTGCCAGCAGCCCGGGGCGGGGGGGCACCGATGAGCAGTTCTTC. It specifies CASSPGRGGTDEQFF.

This clone appeared a single time. This chain connects TRBV19 to TRBJ2-3; possibly TRBD2 for D (5 bases). Germline V CDR1 and CDR2: LNHDA, SQIVND (reference sequence). The CDR3 runs to 14 residues. V was clipped by 3 bases and J by 5 bases, with 12 bases between them. CDR3 nucleotide sequence: TGTGCCAGTAGTATGAGGGAACTAGGAGATACGCAGTATTTT. As protein: CASSMRELGDTQYF.

The chain combines TRBV11-2 with TRBJ2-7; a weak D match, TRBD2 (5 bases). The CDR3 totals 14 residues. Germline CDR1 SGHAT, CDR2 FQNNGV. The V gene lost 0 bases and the J gene lost 6 bases, with 12 bases spanning the gap. The CDR3 spells CASSLDRGLREQYF. The DNA of the CDR3 is TGTGCCAGCAGCTTAGATCGGGGTCTACGCGAGCAGTACTTC.

The chain links TRBV7-3 to TRBJ2-1; D is perhaps TRBD2 (6 bases). Looked up from germline, CDR1 is SGHTA and CDR2 is FQGTGA. Trimming took 4 bases from V and 7 from J, leaving 14 bases between them. This CDR3 has 14 residues. DNA for the CDR3: TGTGCCAGCAGCTCCGGAGCGGGTGAAAATGAGCAGTTCTTC. Its translation: CASSSGAGENEQFF.

This clone was seen a handful of times. The V call is TRBV19, the J call TRBJ1-2; D gene ambiguous. CDR1 and CDR2 from the germline V gene are LNHDA and SQIVND (reference sequence). The CDR3 loop spans 16 amino acids. V was cut by 4 bases and J by 1 base, with 16 bases left in between. As DNA, the CDR3 is TGTGCCAGTAGTAAGCCGCAGGCAGCCCTTAACTATGGCTACACCTTC. Its translation is CASSKPQAALNYGYTF. The full variable domain, with the rest looked up from reference TRBV19 and TRBJ1-2, is DGGITQSPKYLFRKEGQNVTLSCEQNLNHDAMYWYRQDPGQGLRLIYYSQIVNDFQKGDIAEGYSVSREKKESFPLTVTSAQKNPTAFYLCASSKPQAALNYGYTFGSGTRLTVV.

The chain joins TRBV5-1 to TRBJ1-5; 7 bases agree with TRBD1. Germline V gene lookup returns CDR1 SGHRS and CDR2 YFSETQ. J gave up 7 bases and V 5 bases, and 9 bases lay outside the gene matches. The CDR3 length is 14 residues. CDR3 in amino acids: CASSSTGESQPQHF. CDR3 DNA: TGCGCCAGCAGTTCAACAGGGGAGAGCCAGCCCCAGCATTTT.

The genes are TRBV3-1 (or the pseudogene TRBV3-2) and TRBJ1-2, with 10 nucleotides matching TRBD1. CDR1 and CDR2 (germline): LGHDT, YNNKEL (reference sequence). V gave up 0 bases and J gave up 7 bases; unmatched junction bases: 11. The CDR3 sequence is 17 residues long. CDR3 coding DNA: TGTGCCAGCAGCCAAGACCGCGGGACAGGGGACGCGTTTGGCTACACCTTC. Its protein is CASSQDRGTGDAFGYTF.

The count of this clone is one. This rearrangement joins TRBV6-5 to TRBJ2-2; the match to TRBD2 covers 7 bases. The junction had 3 bases not matched to a gene; V was cut back by 0 bases and J by 5 bases. Germline V gene sequence: CDR1 MNHEY, CDR2 SVGAGI. The length of the CDR3 is 15 residues. The CDR3 DNA is TGTGCCAGCAGTTACTCGGGCGGGAGAACCGGGGAGCTGTTTTTT. Translating it yields CASSYSGGRTGELFF.

V and J are TRBV19 and TRBJ2-5, with 10 positions matching TRBD1. The length of the CDR3 is 15 residues. V lost 1 base to trimming and J lost 5 bases; unmatched junction nucleotides: 4. CDR1 and CDR2 (germline): LNHDA, SQIVND (reference sequence). CDR3 in DNA: TGTGCCAGTAGTATAGTTGGGACAGGGGAGGAGACCCAGTACTTC. It specifies CASSIVGTGEETQYF.

The CDR3 here is CASSPDGQGAGEQYF. Here the CDR3 DNA reads TGCGCCAGCAGCCCTGACGGACAGGGGGCCGGGGAGCAGTACTTC. The rearrangement links TRBV5-1 to TRBJ2-7; TRBD1 matches 11 bases. The CDR3 runs to 15 residues. In germline, CDR1 is SGHRS, CDR2 YFSETQ. The V gene end was trimmed by 4 bases and the J gene end by 7 bases; junction bases not matched to a gene: 10.

The gene calls are TRBV2 and TRBJ2-1; 9 nucleotides match TRBD2. Germline CDR1 and CDR2: SNHLY and FYNNEI. Germline trimming cut 5 bases from V and 6 bases from J; bases unmatched to any gene: 8. The CDR3 length is 15 residues. The CDR3 here is CASSPDSGGFNEQFF. The CDR3 DNA is TGTGCCAGCAGTCCGGACAGCGGGGGGTTCAATGAGCAGTTCTTC.

This chain uses TRBV29-1 with TRBJ2-7; 9 bases align to TRBD1. With 7 bases clipped from V and 7 bases from J, the junction kept 5 bases outside the gene matches. The CDR3 contains 11 residues. Germline V gene data show CDR1 as SQVTM and CDR2 as ANQGSEA. The CDR3 DNA reads as TGCAGCGCTCTACAGGGGGCTGAGCAGTACTTC. It is translated as CSALQGAEQYF.

V gene TRBV28 combines with J gene TRBJ2-7, with TRBD1 identical over 9 bases. CDR3 length equals 15 residues. Germline V gene sequence: CDR1 MDHEN, CDR2 SYDVKM. The trim removed 8 bases at V and 3 bases at J, leaving 11 bases unmatched. The CDR3 reads CASWPWRQGGYEQYF. The DNA of the CDR3 is TGTGCCAGCTGGCCCTGGAGACAGGGGGGCTACGAGCAGTACTTC.

The genes are TRBV27 and TRBJ2-7; 7 nucleotides match TRBD1. There are 14 residues in the CDR3. CDR1 is MNHEY and CDR2 is SMNVEV in the germline V gene (reference sequence). J lost 3 bases, V lost 3 bases, and 5 bases had no gene match. Written as DNA, the CDR3 is TGTGCCAGCAGTTTTACAGGGGCCATCTACGAGCAGTACTTC. Its translation is CASSFTGAIYEQYF.

The chain joins TRBV5-6 to TRBJ1-5; D may be TRBD1 (5 bases). The CDR3 spans 15 residues. Trimming left V 0 bases short and J 3 bases short, with 10 bases between. CDR1 SGHDT and CDR2 YYEEEE come from the germline V gene. Written as DNA, the CDR3 is TGTGCCAGCAGCTTGGCGGGGGTGCCCAATCAGCCCCAGCATTTT. Amino acid sequence: CASSLAGVPNQPQHF.

The rearrangement links TRBV11-3 to TRBJ2-3; D is perhaps TRBD1 (6 bases). V lost 5 bases and J 0 bases, leaving 15 bases between the germline ends. The CDR3 has 16 residues. Germline lookup yields CDR1 SGHNT and CDR2 YENEEA. The CDR3 sequence: CASSPSGQSSTDTQYF. The CDR3 DNA is TGTGCCAGCAGCCCAAGCGGACAGAGTAGCACAGATACGCAGTATTTT.